This T cell receptor beta chain stems from a study of blood T cell repertoires in COVID-19. Overall study: The cDNA or gDNA used as material had been derived from T cells, B-cell-depleted T cells, or PBMCs.

As originally analysed: Reference gene primer amplification yielded estimated nucleated cell counts. Profiled with immunoSEQ multiplex PCR; TCRdb holds only in-frame clones, not every one. V, J and clone size reflect that table, while D and trimming were determined from the DNA. The sample has some 250,000 clones, roughly 88% seen once. Per the germline V gene, CDR1 is SGHRS and CDR2 is YFSETQ. The CDR3 covers 13 residues. The germline V and J ends were trimmed by 0 bases and 2 bases, with 6 bases remaining between them. The receptor comes from a woman younger than 45 with acute or convalescent COVID-19. The V call is TRBV5-1, the J call TRBJ2-7, with D uncertain. Sequences were obtained from peripheral blood. The CDR3 protein is CASSLEQAYEQYF. CDR3 nucleotides: TGCGCCAGCAGCTTGGAGCAGGCCTACGAGCAGTACTTC.